One and the same sample provided the 21 T cell receptor beta chains below, sequenced in a study of response to subunit inactivated influenza vaccine. Each CDR3 protein gets one entry after TCRdb re-called the RT-PCR reads with MiXCR. Of about 540,000 distinct CDR3 sequences listed, around 15% are singletons. Specimen: PBMCs from blood, collected 12 days after vaccination. These receptors were collected from a man aged 50-59 years who received an inactivated influenza vaccine.

Only a few counts were recorded for this clonotype. The chain is built from TRBV7-2 and TRBJ2-7; 14 bases align to TRBD2. This CDR3 comprises 16 residues. V dropped 3 bases and J dropped 2; count of bases not matched to a gene: 3. CDR1 and CDR2 (germline): SGHTA, FQGNSA. Here the CDR3 DNA reads TGTGCCAGCAGCTTGGGGACTAGCGGGAGAGCCTACGAGCAGTACTTC. It translates to CASSLGTSGRAYEQYF. The complete variable domain, with remaining parts taken from reference TRBV7-2 and TRBJ2-7, reads GAGVSQSPSNKVTEKGKDVELRCDPISGHTALYWYRQSLGQGLEFLIYFQGNSAPDKSGLPSDRFSAERTGGSVSTLTIQRTQQEDSAVYLCASSLGTSGRAYEQYFGPGTRLTVT.

This chain uses TRBV6-1 with TRBJ2-2, with D unclear. Germline V gene data show CDR1 as MNHNS and CDR2 as SASEGT. CDR3 length: 16 residues. The V end lost 5 bases, the J end lost 4 bases, and 17 bases lay between the germline ends. CDR3 coding DNA: TGTGCCAGCAGTAGAGCCGGTCAAGGCACCACCGGGGAGCTGTTTTTT. As protein: CASSRAGQGTTGELFF.

The genes are TRBV7-9 and TRBJ2-7; either TRBD1 or TRBD2 may supply D (5 bases each). In germline, CDR1 is SEHNR, CDR2 FQNEAQ (reference sequence). Trimming removed 7 bases at V and 2 bases at J, with 15 bases between. This CDR3 is 14 amino acids long. The CDR3 protein is CASTPGTGPYEQYF. CDR3 DNA: TGTGCCAGCACGCCCGGGACCGGGCCCTACGAGCAGTACTTC.

The CDR3 is CSARGFYNEQFF. CDR3 DNA sequence: TGCAGTGCTAGGGGGTTTTACAATGAGCAGTTCTTC. The chain employs TRBV20-1 and TRBJ2-1; D is ambiguous. The germline gives CDR1 DFQATT, CDR2 SNEGSKA (reference sequence). The length of the CDR3 is 12 residues. The V end was cut by 3 bases, the J end by 4 bases, with 7 bases between.

This clonotype was counted only a few times. This rearrangement joins TRBV6-2 or TRBV6-3 to TRBJ2-2; 10 bases align to TRBD1. CDR1 and CDR2 from the germline V gene are MNHEY and SVGEGT. The CDR3 consists of 13 residues. The ends lost 6 bases at V and 6 bases at J; junction bases unmatched: 1. The CDR3 bases are TGTGCCAGCAGGACAGGGGGCCCCGGGGAGCTGTTTTTT. Amino acid sequence: CASRTGGPGELFF.

This clonotype was found a few times. The rearrangement joins TRBV7-2 to TRBJ2-2, with unresolved D. The CDR3 spans 16 residues. The germline CDR1 and CDR2 sequences are SGHTA and FQGNSA. The ends were cut back, 2 bases at V and 0 bases at J, with 10 bases in the middle. CDR3 DNA: TGTGCCAGCAGCTTACTTAGGTCCGCGAACACCGGGGAGCTGTTTTTT. Protein: CASSLLRSANTGELFF.

The chain recombines TRBV9 with TRBJ2-1, with a weak D call TRBD1 (5 bases). The CDR3 runs to 14 residues. CDR1 is SGDLS, CDR2 YYNGEE, per germline. Trimming took 1 base from V and 7 from J, leaving 12 bases between them. The CDR3 coding sequence is TGTGCCAGCAGCGTACGTCCAGGGTTGAATGAGCAGTTCTTC. This translates into CASSVRPGLNEQFF.

This clonotype has just a few counts. The chain has TRBV11-2 and TRBJ2-2; D might be TRBD2 (6 bases). V was clipped by 2 bases and J by 1 base, with 11 bases between them. CDR3 size: 16 residues. Germline values: CDR1 SGHAT, CDR2 FQNNGV. The CDR3: CASSLSPGVNTGELFF. The CDR3 DNA is TGTGCCAGCAGCTTATCCCCGGGAGTGAACACCGGGGAGCTGTTTTTT.

The table lists this clonotype with a few counts. This CDR3 is CASSRTSGSEQYF. DNA for the CDR3: TGTGCCAGCAGCCGGACTAGCGGGAGCGAGCAGTACTTC. The gene calls are TRBV7-9 and TRBJ2-7; 13 nucleotides line up with TRBD2. The CDR3 runs to 13 residues. V lost 5 bases and J lost 6; bases outside the gene matches: 1. CDR1 is SEHNR, CDR2 FQNEAQ, per germline (reference sequence).

This clonotype was found a few times. This chain links TRBV6-2 or TRBV6-3 with TRBJ2-7; 7 nucleotides match TRBD1. CDR1 MNHEY and CDR2 SVGEGT come from the germline V gene. V lost 10 bases to trimming and J lost 1 base; unmatched junction nucleotides: 7. The CDR3 runs 13 residues. DNA for the CDR3: TGTGCCACCCAGACAGGGTCATCCTACGAGCAGTACTTC. It is translated as CATQTGSSYEQYF.

This clonotype was seen only a few times. The chain combines TRBV15 with TRBJ1-3; D remains ambiguous. The germline V gene encodes CDR1 LNHNV and CDR2 YYDKDF (reference sequence). CDR3 length equals 14 residues. Trimming took off 5 bases at V and 0 bases at J, with 8 bases between the two ends. In DNA form, the CDR3 reads TGTGCCACCAGCCAAGTGGACTCTGGAAACACCATATATTTT. Its translation is CATSQVDSGNTIYF.

This chain uses TRBV27 with TRBJ2-1; 9 nucleotides line up with TRBD1. V dropped 3 bases and J dropped 5; count of bases not matched to a gene: 11. Germline-derived CDR1 and CDR2 are MNHEY and SMNVEV (reference sequence). This CDR3 region has 17 residues. DNA for the CDR3: TGTGCCAGCAGTTTCCTCCGGGGACAGGGCCAGAACAATGAGCAGTTCTTC. Translating it yields CASSFLRGQGQNNEQFF.

V usage is TRBV6-1 and J usage is TRBJ2-1, with TRBD2 identical over 8 bases. V lost 6 bases, J lost 3 bases, and 7 bases stayed unmatched. The CDR3 has 15 residues. Germline CDR1 reads MNHNS; CDR2 reads SASEGT. CDR3: CASSVLAESYNEQFF. The CDR3 DNA is TGTGCCAGCAGCGTACTAGCGGAGAGCTACAATGAGCAGTTCTTC.

The chain carries TRBV5-5 and TRBJ2-4; tentative D call: TRBD1 (6 bases). V gave up 3 bases and J gave up 0 bases, with 13 bases separating them. Germline V gene data show CDR1 as SGHKS and CDR2 as YYEKEE (reference sequence). This CDR3 region has 16 residues. CDR3 sequence (DNA): TGTGCCAGCAGCTCACAGGGAAGCCTAGCCAAAAACATTCAGTACTTC. This codes for CASSSQGSLAKNIQYF.

The DNA for the CDR3 is TGCAGTGCTAGATGGCTGGGGGACAGGGCCAGCAATCAGCCCCAGCATTTT. This translates into CSARWLGDRASNQPQHF. The J gene is TRBJ1-5, the V gene TRBV20-1; TRBD1 matches 9 bases. Germline V CDR1 and CDR2: DFQATT, SNEGSKA (reference sequence). V dropped 2 bases and J dropped 1; count of bases not matched to a gene: 9. This CDR3 region has 17 residues.

V gene TRBV12-3 or TRBV12-4 combines with J gene TRBJ2-2; possible D gene TRBD1, 5 bases. The CDR3 totals 15 residues. Trimming removed 2 bases at V and 4 bases at J, with 11 bases between. Here the CDR3 DNA reads TGTGCCAGCAGTTTAACAGGCCCTATCACCGGGGAGCTGTTTTTT. Its protein product is CASSLTGPITGELFF.

This clonotype was seen a few times. V usage is TRBV12-3 or TRBV12-4 and J usage is TRBJ1-4, with TRBD1 identical over 7 bases. J was trimmed by 0 bases and V by 3 bases; bases with no gene match: 4. The CDR3 loop spans 16 amino acids. CDR3 loop: CASSFQGVATNEKLFF. As DNA, the CDR3 is TGTGCCAGCAGTTTTCAGGGGGTTGCAACTAATGAAAAACTGTTTTTT.

This clonotype was seen only a few times. The chain has TRBV29-1 and TRBJ1-1, with D uncertain. Per the germline V gene, CDR1 is SQVTM and CDR2 is ANQGSEA. This CDR3 is built from 12 residues. Trimming pared 3 bases from V and 4 bases from J, leaving 9 bases between. CDR3 nucleotide sequence: TGCAGCGTTGACGTTGAGGGCACTGAAGCTTTCTTT. It translates to CSVDVEGTEAFF.

The chain combines TRBV12-3 or TRBV12-4 with TRBJ2-5, with TRBD2 matching 10 bases. Trimming removed 6 bases from V and 2 bases from J; junction bases left unmatched: 9. The CDR3 consists of 16 residues. For the CDR3, the DNA is TGTGCCAGCAGCCGACCGGGACTAGCGCAACAAGAGACCCAGTACTTC. Residues: CASSRPGLAQQETQYF.

The gene calls are TRBV12-3 or TRBV12-4 and TRBJ1-1; D is perhaps TRBD1 (5 bases). The length of the CDR3 is 14 residues. Between the trimmed V and J ends, which lost 3 bases and 7 bases, there was a span of 15 bases. The CDR3: CASSLGTDRVEAFF. For the CDR3, the DNA is TGTGCCAGCAGTTTGGGGACGGATCGGGTTGAAGCTTTCTTT.

The gene calls are TRBV20-1 and TRBJ1-2, with TRBD1 matching over 8 bases. Per germline, CDR1 DFQATT and CDR2 SNEGSKA (reference sequence). The CDR3 covers 14 residues. V lost 6 bases, J lost 5 bases, and 11 bases stayed unmatched. The CDR3 DNA is TGCAGTGCCCTAGGAGGGGACAGGTCGTATGGCTACACCTTC. Protein sequence: CSALGGDRSYGYTF.